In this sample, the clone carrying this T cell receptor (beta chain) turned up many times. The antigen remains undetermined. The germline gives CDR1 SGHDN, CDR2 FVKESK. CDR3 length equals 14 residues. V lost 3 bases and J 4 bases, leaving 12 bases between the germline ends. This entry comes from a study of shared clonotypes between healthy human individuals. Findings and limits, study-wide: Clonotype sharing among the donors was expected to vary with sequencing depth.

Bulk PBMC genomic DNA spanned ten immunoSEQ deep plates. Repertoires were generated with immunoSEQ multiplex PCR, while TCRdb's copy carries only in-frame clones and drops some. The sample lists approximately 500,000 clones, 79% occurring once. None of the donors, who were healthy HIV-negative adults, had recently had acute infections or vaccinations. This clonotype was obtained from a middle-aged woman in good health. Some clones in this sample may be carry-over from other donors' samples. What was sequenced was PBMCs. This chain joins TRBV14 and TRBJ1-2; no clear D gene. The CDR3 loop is CASSQTDGRYGYTF. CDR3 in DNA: TGTGCCAGCAGCCAGACTGACGGACGCTATGGCTACACCTTC.